This is a list of T cell receptor beta chains from one sample in a study of cytomegalovirus exposure and HLA in healthy donors. Profiled with immunoSEQ multiplex PCR; TCRdb holds only in-frame clones, not every one. This sample yields about 180,000 clones, of which roughly four fifths are seen a single time; around 1.5% belongs to the top ten. Sequencing was carried out using PBMCs. Receptors originate from a man younger than 35 in good health and CMV-seronegative. Each CDR3 is given without its conserved first and last residue.

j_call v_call cdr3_aa
TRBJ2-2 TRBV27 ATLRGQGNTGELF
TRBJ1-1 TRBV27 ASWDREAF
TRBJ2-7 TRBV28 ASSLGAVVEQY
TRBJ2-1 TRBV28 ASSHLASSYNEQF
TRBJ2-3 TRBV2 ASSARQGFTDTQY
TRBJ2-3 TRBV23-1 ASSQGGDRPDTQY
TRBJ2-5 TRBV9 ASSVVPSGSPETQY
TRBJ1-2 TRBV27 ASSSQTGVDGYT
TRBJ2-2 TRBV15 ATSRGDRGPWELF
TRBJ2-5 TRBV5-4 ASKGAGSETQY
TRBJ2-3 TRBV5-1 ASSPYNIAGAADTQY
TRBJ2-7 TRBV19 ASSLEPRDRGYEQY
TRBJ1-4 TRBV21-1 ASSKYKQGAEKLF
TRBJ1-1 TRBV6-5 ASSYTGANTEAF
NA TRBV6-1 ASRASGSGRYEQY
TRBJ2-7 TRBV6-5 AAQMGVEQY
TRBJ1-6 TRBV6-5 ASNLLGGNSPLH
TRBJ2-1 TRBV4-1 ASSQDRVRPHNEQF
TRBJ2-5 TRBV28 ASSLSGGETQY
TRBJ2-7 TRBV28 ASSFSGGANEQY
TRBJ2-3 TRBV5-1 ASSLESPRTDTQY
TRBJ2-1 TRBV9 ASSISGRAYNEQF